This is a list of T cell receptor beta chains from one sample in a study of T-cell reconstitution after alpha-beta-depleted transplantation in children. TCRdb re-derived calls from the PCR reads in MiXCR, one entry per CDR3 protein. The sample includes about 500,000 distinct CDR3 sequences, around 10% seen only once; the top ten take approximately 14%. The material sequenced was PBMCs, mostly from graft donor cells, taken 180 days after TCRalphabeta/CD19-depleted stem cell transplant. These receptors were collected from a female patient aged 2-9 years who had a stem cell transplant for aplastic anemia, so the T cells may come from the graft donor. Each CDR3 is given with its conserved first and last residue.

v_gene	CDR3aa
TRBV28	CASSLGGEQYF
TRBV20-1	CSGVGVQETQYF
TRBV7-6	CASSLARGRGRYNEQFF
TRBV12-3/TRBV12-4	CASRPEGWGVITGELFF
TRBV7-2	CASSLSSEGTYEQYF
TRBV3-1	CASSPLATDTQYF
TRBV15	CATSRLISGRTLYGYTF
TRBV7-3	CASSFKAGGGDTQYF
TRBV6-5	CASSYTGTGSSSGNTIYF
TRBV20-1	CSARGGRGITGELFF
TRBV7-9	CASSSGLQKPTDTQYF
TRBV7-9	CASSLGTGISSYNEQFF
TRBV12-3/TRBV12-4	CASSLPRGAGELFF
TRBV29-1	CSVVKGGLTFLTNYGYTF
TRBV5-1	CASSGAGGPYNEQFF
TRBV18	CASSRTGTAGYTF
TRBV5-1	CASTPGGGTDTQYF
TRBV28	CASSLYGGTDTQYF
TRBV6-4	CASSDGQSSYNEQFF
TRBV5-1	CASSLGYILRDTSEQFF
TRBV5-1	CASSLAAGRHEQYF
TRBV15	CATSRDWTSYYEQYF
TRBV20-1	CSARYRATEAFF
TRBV20-1	CSSEGAVRNIQYF
TRBV7-8	CASSLPGQGFVSQYF
TRBV20-1	CSAREGLAGYEQFF
TRBV5-1	CASSSGQGGMNTEAFF
TRBV12-3/TRBV12-4	CASSLRLAVLNEQFF
TRBV7-9	CASSDRGDYEQYF
TRBV21-1	CASKIRDRAFGANVLTF
TRBV27	CASSLPAQAGYTGELFF
TRBV7-9	CASLERGYTDTQYF